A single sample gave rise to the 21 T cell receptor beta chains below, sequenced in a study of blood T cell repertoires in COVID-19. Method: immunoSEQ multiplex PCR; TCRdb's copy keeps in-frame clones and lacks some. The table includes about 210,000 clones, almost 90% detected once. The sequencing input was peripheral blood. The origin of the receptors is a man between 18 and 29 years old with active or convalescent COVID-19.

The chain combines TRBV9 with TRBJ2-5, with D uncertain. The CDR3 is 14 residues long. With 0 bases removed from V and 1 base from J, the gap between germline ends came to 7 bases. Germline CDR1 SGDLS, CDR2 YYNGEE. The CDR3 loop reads CASSVGSIQETQYF. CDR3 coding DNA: TGTGCCAGCAGCGTAGGTAGTATCCAAGAGACCCAGTACTTC.

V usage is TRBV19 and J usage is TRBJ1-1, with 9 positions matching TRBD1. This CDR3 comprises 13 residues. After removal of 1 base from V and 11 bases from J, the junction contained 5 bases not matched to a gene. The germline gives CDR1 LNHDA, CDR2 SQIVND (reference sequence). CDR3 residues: CASSIVGDRGAFF. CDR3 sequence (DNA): TGTGCCAGTAGTATAGTAGGAGACAGGGGGGCTTTCTTT.

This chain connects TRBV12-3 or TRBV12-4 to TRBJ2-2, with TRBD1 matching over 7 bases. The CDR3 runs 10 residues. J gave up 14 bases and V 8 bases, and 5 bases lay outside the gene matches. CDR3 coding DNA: TGTGCCAGCGGGGACAGAGGACTGTTTTTT. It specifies CASGDRGLFF.

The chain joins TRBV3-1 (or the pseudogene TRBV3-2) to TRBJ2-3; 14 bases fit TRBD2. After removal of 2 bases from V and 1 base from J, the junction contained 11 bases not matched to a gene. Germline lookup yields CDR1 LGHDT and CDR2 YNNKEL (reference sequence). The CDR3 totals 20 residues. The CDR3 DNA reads TGTGCCAGCAGCCAAAACGACCGGACTAGCGGGAGGTGGGGCACAGATACGCAGTATTTT. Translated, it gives CASSQNDRTSGRWGTDTQYF.

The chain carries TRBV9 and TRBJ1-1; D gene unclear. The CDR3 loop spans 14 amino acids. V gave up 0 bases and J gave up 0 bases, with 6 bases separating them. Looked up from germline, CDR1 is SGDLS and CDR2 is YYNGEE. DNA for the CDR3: TGTGCCAGCAGCGTAGGAGAGTTGAACACTGAAGCTTTCTTT. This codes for CASSVGELNTEAFF.

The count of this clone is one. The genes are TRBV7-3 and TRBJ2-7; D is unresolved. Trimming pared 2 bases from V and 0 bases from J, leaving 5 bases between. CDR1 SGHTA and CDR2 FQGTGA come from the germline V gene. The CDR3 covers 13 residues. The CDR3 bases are TGTGCCAGCAGCTTATCAGTCTCCTACGAGCAGTACTTC. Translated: CASSLSVSYEQYF.

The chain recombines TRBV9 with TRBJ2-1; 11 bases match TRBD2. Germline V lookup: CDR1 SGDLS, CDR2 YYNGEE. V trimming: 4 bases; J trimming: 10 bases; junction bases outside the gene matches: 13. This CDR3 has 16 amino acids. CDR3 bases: TGTGCCAGCAGCCCCCTCACTAGCGGGAGTAGAAGGGAGCAGTTCTTC. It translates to CASSPLTSGSRREQFF.

CDR3 nucleotide sequence: TGTGCCAGCAGCTTAGGGGCTAGCGGGAGCGGGCAAGAGACCCAGTACTTC. Encoded protein: CASSLGASGSGQETQYF. The chain combines TRBV7-2 with TRBJ2-5; 10 bases align to TRBD2. The trim removed 1 base at V and 2 bases at J, leaving 7 bases unmatched. From germline, CDR1 is SGHTA and CDR2 FQGNSA. This CDR3 region has 17 residues.

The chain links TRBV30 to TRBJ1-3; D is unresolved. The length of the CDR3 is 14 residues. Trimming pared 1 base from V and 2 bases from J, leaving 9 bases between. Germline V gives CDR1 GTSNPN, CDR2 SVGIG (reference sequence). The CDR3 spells CAWSDPPAGNTIYF. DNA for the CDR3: TGTGCCTGGAGTGACCCTCCGGCTGGAAACACCATATATTTT.

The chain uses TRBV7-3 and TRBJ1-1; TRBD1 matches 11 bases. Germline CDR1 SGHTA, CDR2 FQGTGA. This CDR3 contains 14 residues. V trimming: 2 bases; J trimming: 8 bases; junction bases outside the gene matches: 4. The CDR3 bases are TGTGCCAGCAGCTTAGGACAGGGGGCTTGGGAAGCTTTCTTT. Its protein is CASSLGQGAWEAFF.

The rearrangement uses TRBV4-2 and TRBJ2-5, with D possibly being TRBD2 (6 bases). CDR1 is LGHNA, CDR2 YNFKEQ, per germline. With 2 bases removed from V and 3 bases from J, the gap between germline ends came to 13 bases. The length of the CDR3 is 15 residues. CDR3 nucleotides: TGTGCCAGCAGCCAATCGGCGGGGAGTGAAGAGACCCAGTACTTC. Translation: CASSQSAGSEETQYF.

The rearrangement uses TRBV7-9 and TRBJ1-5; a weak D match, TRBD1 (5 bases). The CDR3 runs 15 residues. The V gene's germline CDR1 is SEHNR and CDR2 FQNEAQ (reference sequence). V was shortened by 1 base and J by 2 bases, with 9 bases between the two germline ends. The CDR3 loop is CASSLVGEGNQPQHF. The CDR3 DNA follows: TGTGCCAGCAGCTTAGTAGGGGAGGGCAATCAGCCCCAGCATTTT.

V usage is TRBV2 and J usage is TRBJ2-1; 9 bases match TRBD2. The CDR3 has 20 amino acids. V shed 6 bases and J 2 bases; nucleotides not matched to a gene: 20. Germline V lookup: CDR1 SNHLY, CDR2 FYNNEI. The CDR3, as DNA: TGTGCCAGCAGGGGGGGAACGGGAGCGTATGCGGGAGGGCCCTACAATGAGCAGTTCTTC. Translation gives CASRGGTGAYAGGPYNEQFF.

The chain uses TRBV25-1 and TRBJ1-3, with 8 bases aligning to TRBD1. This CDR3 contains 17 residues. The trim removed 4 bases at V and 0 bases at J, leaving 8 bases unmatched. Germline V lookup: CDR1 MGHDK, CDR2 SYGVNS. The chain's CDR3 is CASSVPDRGVSGNTIYF. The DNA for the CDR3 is TGTGCCAGCAGTGTCCCAGACAGGGGCGTCTCTGGAAACACCATATATTTT.

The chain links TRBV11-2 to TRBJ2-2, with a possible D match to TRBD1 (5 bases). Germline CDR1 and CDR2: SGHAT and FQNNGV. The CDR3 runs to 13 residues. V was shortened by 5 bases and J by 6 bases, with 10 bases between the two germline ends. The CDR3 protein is CASSPGLAGELFF. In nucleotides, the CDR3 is TGTGCCAGCAGCCCAGGGCTCGCCGGGGAGCTGTTTTTT.

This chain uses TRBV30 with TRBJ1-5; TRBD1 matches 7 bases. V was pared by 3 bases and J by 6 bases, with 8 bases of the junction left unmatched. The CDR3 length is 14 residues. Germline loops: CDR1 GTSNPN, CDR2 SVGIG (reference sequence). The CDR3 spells CAWSEGGSGQPQHF. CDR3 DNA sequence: TGTGCCTGGAGCGAAGGGGGCTCGGGTCAGCCCCAGCATTTT.

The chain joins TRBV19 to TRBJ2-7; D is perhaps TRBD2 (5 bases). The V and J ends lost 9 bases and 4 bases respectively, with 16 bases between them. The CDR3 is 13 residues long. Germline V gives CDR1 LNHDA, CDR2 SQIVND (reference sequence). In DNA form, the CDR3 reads TGTGCCAGCGCCAGGCAGACTAATTACGAGCAGTACTTC. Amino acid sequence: CASARQTNYEQYF.

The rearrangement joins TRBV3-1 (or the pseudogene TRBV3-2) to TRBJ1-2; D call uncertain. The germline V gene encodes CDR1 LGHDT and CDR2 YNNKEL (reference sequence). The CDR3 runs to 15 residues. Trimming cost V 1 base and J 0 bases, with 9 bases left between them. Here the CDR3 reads CASSQGSAANYGYTF. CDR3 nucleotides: TGTGCCAGCAGCCAAGGCTCTGCAGCTAACTATGGCTACACCTTC.

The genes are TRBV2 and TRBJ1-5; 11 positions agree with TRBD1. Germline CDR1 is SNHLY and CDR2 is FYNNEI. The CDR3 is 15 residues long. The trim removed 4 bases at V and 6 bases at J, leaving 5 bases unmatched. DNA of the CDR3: TGTGCCAGCAGTGGCGGGACAGGGGGGTTTCAGCCCCAGCATTTT. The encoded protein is CASSGGTGGFQPQHF. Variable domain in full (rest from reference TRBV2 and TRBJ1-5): EPEVTQTPSHQVTQMGQEVILRCVPISNHLYFYWYRQILGQKVEFLVSFYNNEISEKSEIFDDQFSVERPDGSNFTLKIRSTKLEDSAMYFCASSGGTGGFQPQHFGDGTRLSIL.

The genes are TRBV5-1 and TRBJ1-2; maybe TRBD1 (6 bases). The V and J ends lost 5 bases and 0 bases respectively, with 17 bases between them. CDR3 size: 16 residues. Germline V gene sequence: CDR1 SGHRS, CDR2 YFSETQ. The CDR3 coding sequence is TGCGCCAGCAGTGACCAACAGGGCAGATCTAACTATGGCTACACCTTC. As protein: CASSDQQGRSNYGYTF.

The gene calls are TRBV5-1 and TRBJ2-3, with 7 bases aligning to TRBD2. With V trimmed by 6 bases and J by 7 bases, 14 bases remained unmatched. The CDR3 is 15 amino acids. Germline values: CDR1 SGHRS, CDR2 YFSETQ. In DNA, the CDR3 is TGCGCCAGCAAACGGGAGGCCCCGGCCAAAAATACGCAGTATTTT. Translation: CASKREAPAKNTQYF.